The 11 T cell receptor beta chains below were found in one sample sequenced in a study of T cell responses to AZD1222 COVID-19 vaccine. The protocol was immunoSEQ multiplex PCR, while the TCRdb copy is restricted to in-frame clones and leaves out a portion. Among approximately 180,000 clones listed, more than 80% were seen once. The material sequenced was peripheral blood, taken 28 days after the second dose of the MenACWY control vaccine. All receptors come from an adult who received the MenACWY meningococcal vaccine as a control.

The chain links TRBV19 to TRBJ2-1; 11 nucleotides line up with TRBD1. CDR1 and CDR2 from the germline V gene are LNHDA and SQIVND (reference sequence). This CDR3 has 17 amino acids. Germline trimming cut 4 bases from V and 0 bases from J; bases unmatched to any gene: 5. The CDR3 DNA reads TGTGCCAGTAGTAACCCAGGGACAGGGGGCTCCTACAATGAGCAGTTCTTC. Translating it yields CASSNPGTGGSYNEQFF.

The chain couples TRBV19 to TRBJ2-1; D may be TRBD1 (6 bases). The CDR3 sequence is 16 residues long. The V end was cut by 9 bases, the J end by 3 bases, with 21 bases between. The germline CDR1 and CDR2 sequences are LNHDA and SQIVND (reference sequence). CDR3 DNA sequence: TGTGCCAGCCATCAAGGGGGTCGCATAGTCTACAATGAGCAGTTCTTC. It specifies CASHQGGRIVYNEQFF.

This clone appeared a single time. This rearrangement joins TRBV18 to TRBJ2-2; D uncertain. The V gene lost 2 bases and the J gene lost 1 base, with 5 bases spanning the gap. Germline lookup yields CDR1 KGHSH and CDR2 LQKENI. This CDR3 has 14 amino acids. CDR3 amino acids: CASSPDRNTGELFF. In DNA form, the CDR3 reads TGTGCCAGCTCACCAGATAGGAACACCGGGGAGCTGTTTTTT.

The J gene is TRBJ2-6, the V gene TRBV19, with a weak D call TRBD2 (5 bases). The CDR3 spans 17 residues. Germline assignment: CDR1 LNHDA and CDR2 SQIVND (reference sequence). Between the trimmed V and J ends, which lost 3 bases and 2 bases, there was a span of 14 bases. The CDR3 loop reads CASSIPHGRAGANVLTF. DNA of the CDR3: TGTGCCAGTAGTATTCCCCATGGGCGGGCTGGGGCCAACGTCCTGACTTTC.

This clone appeared a single time. This chain joins TRBV12-5 and TRBJ1-5; a possible D gene is TRBD1 (6 bases). Germline CDR1 LGHNT, CDR2 FRNRAP. The CDR3 totals 17 residues. V lost 5 bases and J 6 bases, leaving 23 bases between the germline ends. The CDR3 is CASGPPLLTGRGQPQHF. The CDR3 coding sequence is TGTGCTAGTGGTCCCCCCCTCTTAACAGGGAGGGGTCAGCCCCAGCATTTT.

The chain couples TRBV19 to TRBJ2-3, with a possible D match to TRBD2 (7 bases). The CDR3 totals 14 residues. Trimming took 8 bases from V and 4 from J, leaving 16 bases between them. Germline values: CDR1 LNHDA, CDR2 SQIVND (reference sequence). CDR3: CASQKGGRADTQYF. The CDR3 DNA is TGTGCCAGTCAAAAGGGGGGGCGCGCAGATACGCAGTATTTT. Full variable domain (missing parts from reference TRBV19 and TRBJ2-3): DGGITQSPKYLFRKEGQNVTLSCEQNLNHDAMYWYRQDPGQGLRLIYYSQIVNDFQKGDIAEGYSVSREKKESFPLTVTSAQKNPTAFYLCASQKGGRADTQYFGPGTRLTVL.

The chain uses TRBV7-3 and TRBJ2-1, with 11 bases aligning to TRBD1. Germline values: CDR1 SGHTA, CDR2 FQGTGA. The CDR3 runs to 19 residues. V shed 5 bases, J shed 3 bases, and the junction held 15 bases outside the gene matches. The CDR3 DNA is TGTGCCAGCAGCGCCCGGGACAGGGGGGTTGTAGGAGTCTACAATGAGCAGTTCTTC. The encoded protein is CASSARDRGVVGVYNEQFF. Variable domain in full (rest from reference TRBV7-3 and TRBJ2-1): GAGVSQTPSNKVTEKGKYVELRCDPISGHTALYWYRQSLGQGPEFLIYFQGTGAADDSGLPNDRFFAVRPEGSVSTLKIQRTERGDSAVYLCASSARDRGVVGVYNEQFFGPGTRLTVL.

The J gene is TRBJ2-7, the V gene TRBV14; no clear D gene. CDR3 length: 14 amino acids. V shed 6 bases and J shed 4 bases, with 16 bases lying between them. Per the germline V gene, CDR1 is SGHDN and CDR2 is FVKESK. CDR3 bases: TGTGCCAGCAGTCCCACTCTGTACCCTTACGAGCAGTACTTC. This encodes CASSPTLYPYEQYF.

This clone was found once. This chain uses TRBV19 with TRBJ1-5; 9 bases agree with TRBD1. Germline V gene data show CDR1 as LNHDA and CDR2 as SQIVND (reference sequence). CDR3 length: 13 residues. Trimming removed 8 bases from V and 2 bases from J; junction bases left unmatched: 1. The DNA for the CDR3 is TGTGCCAGTCGGGACAGGGGCAATCAGCCCCAGCATTTT. This sequence encodes CASRDRGNQPQHF.

CDR3 sequence (DNA): TGTGCCAGCAGCCAGTCGTGGGTGGACACTGAAGCTTTCTTT. Amino acids: CASSQSWVDTEAFF. The genes are TRBV9 and TRBJ1-1; no firm D call. This CDR3 is 14 amino acids long. V dropped 4 bases and J dropped 3 bases, with 13 bases sitting between them. Per the germline V gene, CDR1 is SGDLS and CDR2 is YYNGEE.

The rearrangement joins TRBV10-3 to TRBJ2-5, with 9 bases matching TRBD2. Germline CDR1 and CDR2: ENHRY and SYGVKD. The V and J ends lost 7 bases and 5 bases, in that order; junction bases with no gene match: 8. This CDR3 region has 14 residues. Here the CDR3 DNA reads TGTGCCATCATGGCGGGAGGGCCTCGGGAGACCCAGTACTTC. It yields the protein CAIMAGGPRETQYF.